This is a list of T cell receptor beta chains from one sample in a study of blood T cells in healthy people across ages. From the 5' RACE reads, TCRdb called clonotypes with MiXCR, one entry per CDR3 protein. The sample records 980,000 or so distinct CDR3 sequences, roughly 48% being singletons. The sequenced material came from blood. The receptors were sampled from a man aged 30 to 45 in good health. CDR3s include the opening cysteine and the closing phenylalanine or tryptophan. The order of the fields is clone size, J gene, V gene, D gene, CDR3 protein, CDR3 DNA. D genes are given only for firm matches. Not all rows give a size; the values are once, few, many and, for expanded clones, a class.

abundance: .
j_gene: TRBJ2-3
v_gene: TRBV7-3
d_gene: TRBD2
CDR3aa: CASSQNRAGVPPDTQYF
CDR3nt: TGTGCCAGCAGCCAAAATCGGGCGGGGGTTCCGCCAGATACGCAGTATTTT

abundance: .
j_gene: TRBJ2-4
v_gene: TRBV6-6
d_gene: .
CDR3aa: CASSYSGSLAKNIQYF
CDR3nt: TGTGCCAGCAGTTACTCGGGATCTCTAGCCAAAAACATTCAGTACTTC

abundance: many
j_gene: TRBJ1-2
v_gene: TRBV7-2
d_gene: .
CDR3aa: CASSLVGGSLAGYTF
CDR3nt: TGTGCCAGCAGCTTAGTCGGCGGCAGCCTTGCGGGCTACACCTTC

abundance: .
j_gene: TRBJ1-5
v_gene: TRBV9
d_gene: TRBD1
CDR3aa: CASSTGQGGSNQPQHF
CDR3nt: TGTGCCAGCAGTACCGGACAGGGGGGTAGCAATCAGCCCCAGCATTTT

abundance: .
j_gene: TRBJ2-1
v_gene: TRBV14
d_gene: .
CDR3aa: CARSQYNEQFF
CDR3nt: TGTGCCCGCAGCCAGTACAATGAGCAGTTCTTC

abundance: once
j_gene: TRBJ2-7
v_gene: TRBV5-4
d_gene: .
CDR3aa: CASSRRGGGAAEQYF
CDR3nt: TGTGCCAGCAGCCGGAGAGGGGGGGGAGCCGCCGAGCAGTACTTC

abundance: many
j_gene: TRBJ2-1
v_gene: TRBV5-1
d_gene: .
CDR3aa: CASSFSNNEQFF
CDR3nt: TGCGCCAGCAGCTTTTCGAACAATGAGCAGTTCTTC

abundance: .
j_gene: TRBJ2-3
v_gene: TRBV5-1
d_gene: .
CDR3aa: CASSLVRPQNADTQYF
CDR3nt: TGCGCCAGCAGCTTGGTTCGGCCTCAGAACGCAGATACGCAGTATTTT

abundance: once
j_gene: TRBJ2-7
v_gene: TRBV24-1
d_gene: .
CDR3aa: CATSDLWGLQYF
CDR3nt: TGTGCCACCAGTGATTTGTGGGGGCTCCAGTACTTC

abundance: .
j_gene: TRBJ2-5
v_gene: TRBV12-3/TRBV12-4
d_gene: TRBD1
CDR3aa: CASSPPRQGLEETQYF
CDR3nt: TGTGCCAGCAGCCCGCCCCGACAGGGGTTGGAGGAGACCCAGTACTTC

abundance: .
j_gene: TRBJ1-2
v_gene: TRBV6-1
d_gene: .
CDR3aa: CASSGRQYAGYTF
CDR3nt: TGTGCCAGCAGTGGAAGGCAGTATGCTGGCTACACCTTC

abundance: .
j_gene: TRBJ1-1
v_gene: TRBV4-3
d_gene: TRBD1
CDR3aa: CASSHKTGGADTEAFF
CDR3nt: TGCGCCAGCAGCCATAAGACAGGGGGCGCGGACACTGAAGCTTTCTTT

abundance: .
j_gene: TRBJ1-6
v_gene: TRBV5-1
d_gene: TRBD1
CDR3aa: CASSFGQGDDSPLHF
CDR3nt: TGCGCCAGCAGCTTCGGACAGGGGGATGATTCACCCCTCCACTTT

abundance: few
j_gene: TRBJ2-7
v_gene: TRBV4-2
d_gene: .
CDR3aa: CASSQRDGSYEQYF
CDR3nt: TGTGCCAGCAGCCAACGGGACGGGTCCTACGAGCAGTACTTC

abundance: .
j_gene: TRBJ1-6
v_gene: TRBV6-5
d_gene: .
CDR3aa: CASRFRDPSLPALHF
CDR3nt: TGTGCCAGCAGATTCAGGGACCCCTCTCTTCCGGCCCTCCACTTT

abundance: few
j_gene: TRBJ2-7
v_gene: TRBV12-3/TRBV12-4
d_gene: .
CDR3aa: CASTPEWGSYEQYF
CDR3nt: TGTGCCAGCACTCCCGAGTGGGGCTCCTACGAGCAGTACTTC